This TCR beta chain was obtained from a study of CD8+ T cells in alopecia areata. Regarding treatment: oral pan-JAK inhibitor, 5-10 mg twice daily. Alopecia areata patients provided lesional scalp punch biopsies and peripheral blood, both collected for the study. Separation by sorting yielded CD4+ and CD8+ T cells from PBMCs. Study conclusions and caveats: Administration of tofacitinib significantly diminished scalp clonality and expanded CD8+ clones within the top 100. Given one nonresponder, whether baseline CD8+ expansion relates to response remains uncertain.

Trimming removed 4 bases from V and 1 base from J, with 7 bases in between. The length of the CDR3 is 13 residues. Germline CDR1 reads SNHLY; CDR2 reads FYNNEI. As regards this clone: The antigen remains unidentified.

TCR sequencing used cDNA made by reverse transcription of extracted RNA. Sequenced by immunoSEQ multiplex PCR; TCRdb stores in-frame clones only, minus some. The top ten hold over 1% of the sample, which has about 190,000 clones, approximately 57% seen once. This receptor was obtained from a human donor with alopecia areata. V gene TRBV2 combines with J gene TRBJ1-1; D unclear. Here the sequenced sample was CD4+ T cells sorted from blood, taken at week 24, from a patient treated with tofacitinib. The CDR3 reads CASSVIANTEAFF. DNA for the CDR3: TGTGCCAGCAGTGTAATCGCGAACACTGAAGCTTTCTTT.